The entry below gives a single TCR beta chain sequence along with its context. The CDR3 sequence is 16 residues long. The V gene's germline CDR1 is MRHNA and CDR2 SNTAGT. The V segment lost 0 bases and the J segment 4 bases; nucleotides outside the gene matches: 6. This sample was taken from a study of shared clonotypes between healthy human individuals. Across the study: Aged between 18 and 49, the donors were a couple of women and three men.

CD8 cells regarded as naive lacked CD45RO, were positively chosen for CCR7, and omitted terminally differentiated effector memory CD45RA+ cells. Profiled with immunoSEQ multiplex PCR; TCRdb holds only in-frame clones, not every one. The sample contains roughly 590,000 clones, around 95% of which appear only once. This chain uses TRBV6-4 with TRBJ2-3, with TRBD1 identical over 8 bases. The sample taken for sequencing was naive CD8+ T cells sorted from blood. This receptor was obtained from a woman between 25 and 40 years old in good health. CDR3: CASSDSYRGIADTQYF. The CDR3 coding sequence is TGTGCCAGCAGTGACTCGTACAGGGGGATCGCAGATACGCAGTATTTT.